This T cell receptor beta chain was sequenced in a study of early T cells in non-severe SARS-CoV-2 infection (dated by TCRdb to the early 2020s). Describing the broader study: TCR sequencing used bulk RNA from unsorted whole blood, so alpha and beta chains could not be paired. Overall results and qualifications from the work: VDJdb matching was skewed toward anti-spike CD8 responses and likely underestimated virus-specific expansions, missing private and CD4 specificities.

The cysteine opens and the phenylalanine closes a CDR3 of 11 amino acids. The entry retains the CDR3 DNA only, 33 bases that are in frame from base 1. The germline V gene provides CDR1 MNHEY and CDR2 SVGEGT. V is cut by 4 bases and J by 7 bases, and the space between the germline ends is 5 bases. At least ten counts were recorded for this clonotype. Its antigen is unknown. No quality values exist for individual bases; no much larger clone is one base distant. The study was a case-control design nested within a healthcare worker cohort in London, UK, with weekly nasopharyngeal swab PCR tests and blood sampling. Between 23 and 31 March 2020, the week of the UK lockdown, healthcare workers were enrolled and then followed up weekly for as long as 16 weeks. The protocol used for the library was 5' RACE. The listed sequencing device is NextSeq 500. To correct for sequencing error and PCR bias, the TCR library protocol tagged individual cDNA molecules with unique molecular identifiers. TCR alpha and beta chains were both sequenced, and the abundances of alpha and beta sequences in each sample were closely correlated with each other. Processing in the source paper ran as follows. Decombinator V4 was used to perform V gene, J gene and CDR3 annotation of TCR sequences. Expanded TCRs were defined as changing significantly between any two time points under a Poisson model with p below 0.0001. TCR abundances were normalised to the total number of TCRs sequenced per sample and expressed as counts per million. TRAV1-2 paired with TRAJ12, TRAJ20 or TRAJ33 defined MAIT TCRs, while TRAV10 paired with TRAJ18 defined iNKT TCRs. VDJdb, accessed 1 November 2021, was searched for CMV, EBV and SARS-CoV-2 annotated TCRs, with TCRs annotated for multiple antigens excluded. TCRdb cleaned the public reads at Q25 with fastp, built clones with MiXCR and kept in-frame beta chains. Identical CDR3 protein sequences are pooled into one entry, listed with their most common genes and DNA. The authors' filters were not applied to this entry. This sample lists about 98,000 distinct CDR3 sequences; about 10% were detected once. The top ten clonotypes cover approximately 5.4% of the sample.

The chain uses TRBV6-2 or TRBV6-3 and TRBJ2-1, with no reliable assignment of the D segment. The sequenced sample consisted of whole blood. The sequence was obtained from an adult who was a healthcare worker with PCR-confirmed SARS-CoV-2 infection or an uninfected control (not recorded which). The CDR3 amino acid sequence is: CASSLTNEQFF. The nucleotide sequence is TGTGCCAGCAGTTTGACAAATGAGCAGTTCTTC.